These 9 T cell receptor beta chains were sequenced from one sample in a study of T cells after yellow fever vaccination (dated by TCRdb to between 2018 and 2021). Receptor libraries were prepared by 5' RACE. The sample was run on an Illumina HiSeq 2500. TCRdb reran the public reads through fastp at Q25 and MiXCR, keeping productive beta chains. Rows matching on CDR3 protein sequence are summarized as one entry with the most common DNA and genes. This sample comprises about 320,000 distinct CDR3 sequences, about 6.6% of them detected only once. The top ten clones comprise over 15% of the sample. Read against the paper, the sample's treatment or condition label means: live attenuated yellow fever vaccine strain. The sample here was PBMCs, taken more than 35 days after the first yellow fever vaccination. These TCRs come from a man younger than 35 who received the YFV17D yellow fever vaccine.

This chain uses TRBV12-3 or TRBV12-4 with TRBJ2-3; D is possibly TRBD2 (6 bases). CDR3 length equals 16 residues. Trimming pared 1 base from V and 5 bases from J, leaving 16 bases between. CDR3 region: CASSLGTTEGIDTQYF. CDR3 coding DNA: TGTGCCAGCAGTTTAGGGACTACCGAAGGTATAGATACGCAGTATTTT.

The CDR3 coding sequence is TGCAGTGCTAGAGATATCCGGGGGCCCGCCTATGGCTACACCTTC. This translates into CSARDIRGPAYGYTF. The chain has TRBV20-1 and TRBJ1-2, with a tentative D call TRBD1 (6 bases). This CDR3 has 15 amino acids. V was clipped by 0 bases and J by 4 bases, with 15 bases between them. Germline V gene lookup returns CDR1 DFQATT and CDR2 SNEGSKA (reference sequence).

The genes are TRBV19 and TRBJ2-6; D uncertain. CDR1 is LNHDA, CDR2 SQIVND, per germline (reference sequence). The CDR3 runs 16 residues. Trimming pared 3 bases from V and 0 bases from J, leaving 9 bases between. CDR3 in DNA: TGTGCCAGTAGTATTCTCGGAAGCTCTGGGGCCAACGTCCTGACTTTC. It translates to CASSILGSSGANVLTF. Combining the CDR3 with reference TRBV19 and TRBJ2-6 gives the whole variable domain DGGITQSPKYLFRKEGQNVTLSCEQNLNHDAMYWYRQDPGQGLRLIYYSQIVNDFQKGDIAEGYSVSREKKESFPLTVTSAQKNPTAFYLCASSILGSSGANVLTFGAGSRLTVL.

This chain links TRBV6-1 with TRBJ2-3; 8 bases fit TRBD2. The CDR3 spans 14 residues. Germline-derived CDR1 and CDR2 are MNHNS and SASEGT. V lost 8 bases, J lost 2 bases, and 6 bases stayed unmatched. DNA for the CDR3: TGTGCCAGCGATCGCGGGGGGACCACAGATACGCAGTATTTT. Translating gives CASDRGGTTDTQYF.

This clonotype was detected only a few times. V and J are TRBV11-2 and TRBJ2-4; D gene ambiguous. Germline CDR1 and CDR2: SGHAT and FQNNGV. The CDR3 covers 15 residues. Trimming removed 1 base at V and 7 bases at J, with 14 bases between. CDR3 sequence: CASSLGRRAGNIQYF. DNA for the CDR3: TGTGCCAGCAGCTTAGGTCGGAGAGCTGGGAACATTCAGTACTTC.

At least ten counts were recorded for this clonotype. The gene calls are TRBV5-1 and TRBJ2-3, with D unresolved. The ends were cut back, 1 base at V and 0 bases at J, with 12 bases in the middle. CDR1 is SGHRS, CDR2 YFSETQ, per germline. The CDR3 spans 16 residues. Here the CDR3 DNA reads TGCGCCAGCAGCTTGATTGGTACCACTAGCACAGATACGCAGTATTTT. It is translated as CASSLIGTTSTDTQYF.

V and J are TRBV4-2 and TRBJ2-2; tentatively, D is TRBD2 (7 bases). Trimming removed 0 bases from V and 0 bases from J, with 17 bases in between. The germline gives CDR1 LGHNA, CDR2 YNFKEQ. The length of the CDR3 is 19 residues. The CDR3 here is CASSQDYGGEGANTGELFF. The CDR3, as DNA: TGTGCCAGCAGCCAAGATTACGGCGGGGAGGGGGCGAACACCGGGGAGCTGTTTTTT.

This clonotype was counted many times. This chain uses TRBV5-1 with TRBJ2-3, with TRBD2 matching over 12 bases. The germline V gene has CDR1 SGHRS and CDR2 YFSETQ. With 3 bases clipped from V and 2 bases from J, the junction kept 4 bases outside the gene matches. The CDR3 has 16 amino acids. The CDR3 DNA follows: TGCGCCAGCAGCTCCGGACTAGCGGGATCCACAGATACGCAGTATTTT. Amino acid sequence: CASSSGLAGSTDTQYF. Variable domain in full (rest from reference TRBV5-1 and TRBJ2-3): KAGVTQTPRYLIKTRGQQVTLSCSPISGHRSVSWYQQTPGQGLQFLFEYFSETQRNKGNFPGRFSGRQFSNSRSEMNVSTLELGDSALYLCASSSGLAGSTDTQYFGPGTRLTVL.

This clonotype was detected a few times. The chain is built from TRBV20-1 and TRBJ1-4; the D gene is possibly TRBD1 (5 bases). From germline, CDR1 is DFQATT and CDR2 SNEGSKA (reference sequence). Trimming removed 1 base from V and 0 bases from J, with 12 bases in between. The CDR3 is 16 amino acids. CDR3 DNA: TGCAGTGCTAGAGCCAGGGCAACTACAACTAATGAAAAACTGTTTTTT. Translation gives CSARARATTTNEKLFF.